This T cell receptor (beta chain) was retrieved from a study of T cell responses to AZD1222 COVID-19 vaccine. Findings and caveats of the study: An increase in Spike-specific TCR breadth and depth was observed after two AZD1222 doses. Distributed over spike, vaccine-associated CD4 TCRs predominated at 160-218 and 743-854. Donors were largely white British and mainly female; clonal diversity was possibly underestimated.

Researchers grouped second doses given at about 4 or about 12 weeks into one pool. The germline gives CDR1 MNHNY, CDR2 SVGAGI (reference sequence). The germline V and J ends were trimmed by 5 bases and 8 bases, with 18 bases remaining between them. This CDR3 is built from 15 residues. As for this clone: Its antigen is still unknown.

Assay: immunoSEQ multiplex PCR; the TCRdb copy retains only in-frame clones and omits some. There are 100,000 to 150,000 clones in the sample; 75% to 95% occur only once, and under 2% lies in the top ten. The TCR comes from an adult who received the AZD1222 COVID-19 vaccine. The sequences come from peripheral blood, collected 28 days after the second AZD1222 dose. The rearrangement joins TRBV6-6 to TRBJ1-4; D is unresolved. For the CDR3, the DNA is TGTGCCAGCAGTATGAGCCACACCTCGGGGGAAAAACTGTTTTTT. Translation gives CASSMSHTSGEKLFF.